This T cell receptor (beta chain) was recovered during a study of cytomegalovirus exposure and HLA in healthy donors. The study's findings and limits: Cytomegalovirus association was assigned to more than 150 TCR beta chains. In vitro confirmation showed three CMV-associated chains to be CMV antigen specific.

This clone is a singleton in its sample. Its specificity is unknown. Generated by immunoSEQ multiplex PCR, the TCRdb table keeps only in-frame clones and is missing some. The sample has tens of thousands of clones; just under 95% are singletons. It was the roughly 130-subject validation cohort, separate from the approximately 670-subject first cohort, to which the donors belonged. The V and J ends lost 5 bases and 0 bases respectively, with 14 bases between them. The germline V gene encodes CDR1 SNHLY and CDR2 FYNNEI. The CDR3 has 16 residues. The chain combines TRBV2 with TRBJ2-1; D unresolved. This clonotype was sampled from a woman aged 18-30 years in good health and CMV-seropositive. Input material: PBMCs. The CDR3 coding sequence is TGTGCCAGCAGTTCCACCCCTCCAGGCTCCTACAATGAGCAGTTCTTC. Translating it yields CASSSTPPGSYNEQFF.